The clone carrying this TCR beta chain was seen many times. Its specificity is not known. The data were obtained in a study of blood T cells in healthy people across ages. A J-beta primer mix and a sample-barcoded 5' primer were used in a second PCR of roughly 6 to 11 cycles. One entry per CDR3 protein, called by TCRdb with MiXCR from the 5' RACE reads. The sample records some 900,000 distinct CDR3 sequences, under 50% being singletons. Germline values: CDR1 KGHSH, CDR2 LQKENI. This CDR3 spans 16 amino acids. V shed 3 bases and J 3 bases; nucleotides not matched to a gene: 10. Broader study findings: TCR beta diversity per million T cells fell roughly linearly with age.

V and J are TRBV18 and TRBJ2-7; TRBD2 matches 8 bases. The TCR originated in a man aged 30 to 39 in good health. The sample comprised blood. The CDR3 here is CASSPSRGGLSYEQYF. The CDR3 DNA sequence: TGTGCCAGCTCACCGTCTCGCGGGGGGCTGAGCTACGAGCAGTACTTC.